This T cell receptor beta chain derives from a study of T cell responses to AZD1222 COVID-19 vaccine. Notes on the study in general: White British ancestry dominated among donors, who included more females, and clonal diversity was possibly underestimated. The repertoires were collected only after the peak T cell response. Nearly half of spike-specific TCRs reportedly go after variant regions that carry no mutations.

TCRdb's copy holds only in-frame clones and misses some; the assay was immunoSEQ multiplex PCR. The repertoire holds about 97,000 clones, about 90% seen once, with 6% to 9% in the top ten. In germline, CDR1 is PRHDT, CDR2 FYEKMQ (reference sequence). The V gene lost 5 bases and the J gene lost 9 bases, with 16 bases spanning the gap. This CDR3 spans 13 amino acids. The sample holds one count of this clone. Its antigen is unidentified. The clonotype was recovered from an adult in good health. The rearrangement links TRBV13 to TRBJ1-1; D is unresolved. The sequencing here drew on peripheral blood, taken on day 0 of AZD1222 vaccination. The CDR3 here is CASSPGRNGKAFF. CDR3 sequence (DNA): TGTGCCAGCAGCCCCGGCCGGAATGGGAAAGCTTTCTTT. The full variable domain, rest sourced from reference TRBV13 and TRBJ1-1, is AAGVIQSPRHLIKEKRETATLKCYPIPRHDTVYWYQQGPGQDPQFLISFYEKMQSDKGSIPDRFSAQQFSDYHSELNMSSLELGDSALYFCASSPGRNGKAFFGQGTRLTVV.